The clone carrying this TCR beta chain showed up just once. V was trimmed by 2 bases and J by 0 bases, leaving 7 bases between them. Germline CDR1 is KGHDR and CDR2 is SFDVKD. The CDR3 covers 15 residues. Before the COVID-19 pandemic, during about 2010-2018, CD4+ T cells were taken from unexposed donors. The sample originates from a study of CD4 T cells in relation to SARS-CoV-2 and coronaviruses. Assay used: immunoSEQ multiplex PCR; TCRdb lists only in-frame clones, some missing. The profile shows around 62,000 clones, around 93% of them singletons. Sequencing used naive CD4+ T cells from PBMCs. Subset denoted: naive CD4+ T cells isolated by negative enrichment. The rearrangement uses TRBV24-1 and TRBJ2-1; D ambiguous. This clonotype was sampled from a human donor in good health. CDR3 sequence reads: CATSDYGSSYNEQFF. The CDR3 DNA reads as TGTGCCACCAGTGATTATGGTAGCTCCTACAATGAGCAGTTCTTC.